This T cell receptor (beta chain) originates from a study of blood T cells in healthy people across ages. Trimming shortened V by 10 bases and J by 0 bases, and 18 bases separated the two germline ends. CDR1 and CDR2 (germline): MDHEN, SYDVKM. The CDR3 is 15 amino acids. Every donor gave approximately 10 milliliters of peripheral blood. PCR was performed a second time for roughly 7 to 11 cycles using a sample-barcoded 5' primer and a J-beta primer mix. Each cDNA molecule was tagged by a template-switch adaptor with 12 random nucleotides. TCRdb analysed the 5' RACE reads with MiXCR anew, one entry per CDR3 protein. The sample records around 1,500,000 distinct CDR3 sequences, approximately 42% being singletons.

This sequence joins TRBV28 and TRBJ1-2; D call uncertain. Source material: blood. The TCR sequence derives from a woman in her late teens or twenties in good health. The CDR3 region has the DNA TGTGCCATCCTGACGCAAGGTTCTTCTAACTATGGCTACACCTTC. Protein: CAILTQGSSNYGYTF.